Listed below are T cell receptor beta chains from one sample, sequenced in a study of shared clonotypes between healthy human individuals. TCRdb's table, derived via immunoSEQ multiplex PCR, lists solely in-frame clones and lacks some. The data show about 2.3 million clones, more than 85% seen once. Sequenced input: naive CD4+ T cells from PBMCs. These receptors were taken from a young man in good health. Some clones in this sample may be carry-over from other donors' samples. Both conserved end residues are part of each CDR3. Each record gives: V gene, J gene, D gene, CDR3 protein. The D gene is left open where the match is weak.

V gene: TRBV10-3; J gene: TRBJ1-1; D gene: NA; CDR3 protein: CAISDAIIPRSVALASLEAFF
V gene: TRBV9; J gene: TRBJ1-2; D gene: TRBD1; CDR3 protein: CASNKRGQGGYTF
V gene: TRBV30; J gene: TRBJ1-5; D gene: NA; CDR3 protein: CAWSDQANQPQHF
V gene: TRBV7-2; J gene: TRBJ2-1; D gene: TRBD2; CDR3 protein: CASSSRTSFGEQFF
V gene: TRBV20-1; J gene: TRBJ2-7; D gene: TRBD1; CDR3 protein: CSARDWTGGYF
V gene: TRBV5-3; J gene: TRBJ1-5; D gene: TRBD1; CDR3 protein: CARSLGRDRKEHNQPQHF
V gene: TRBV19; J gene: TRBJ2-7; D gene: NA; CDR3 protein: CASSIYRASYEQYF
V gene: TRBV28; J gene: TRBJ2-1; D gene: NA; CDR3 protein: CASSLSGLPGGEQFF
V gene: TRBV6-5; J gene: TRBJ1-2; D gene: NA; CDR3 protein: CASSYEGTDGYTF
V gene: TRBV29-1; J gene: TRBJ2-1; D gene: NA; CDR3 protein: CSVDKGEQFF
V gene: TRBV28; J gene: TRBJ1-4; D gene: NA; CDR3 protein: CASISGGRAFQQANEKLFF
V gene: TRBV7-2; J gene: TRBJ1-4; D gene: TRBD1; CDR3 protein: CASSLVLGTGAEKLFF
V gene: TRBV5-1; J gene: TRBJ2-3; D gene: TRBD1; CDR3 protein: CASSLMDRDTDTQYF
V gene: TRBV6-1; J gene: TRBJ2-1; D gene: NA; CDR3 protein: CASMGDSMWGLEQFF
V gene: TRBV4-1; J gene: TRBJ1-2; D gene: NA; CDR3 protein: CASSQGGGGGYTF
V gene: TRBV28; J gene: TRBJ1-5; D gene: NA; CDR3 protein: CASSGWGYNQPQHF
V gene: TRBV19; J gene: TRBJ2-1; D gene: TRBD2; CDR3 protein: CASSRLAGEFYNEQFF
V gene: TRBV28; J gene: TRBJ1-2; D gene: NA; CDR3 protein: CASSWVLGGYTF
V gene: TRBV4-3; J gene: TRBJ1-1; D gene: NA; CDR3 protein: CASSLLGPGLTSEAFF
V gene: TRBV7-9; J gene: TRBJ2-3; D gene: NA; CDR3 protein: CASSEPTGRTDTQYF
V gene: TRBV7-9; J gene: TRBJ2-1; D gene: TRBD1; CDR3 protein: CASSFTGTGDYNEQFF
V gene: TRBV5-4; J gene: TRBJ2-6; D gene: NA; CDR3 protein: CASSSPATGANVLTF
V gene: TRBV28; J gene: TRBJ1-5; D gene: NA; CDR3 protein: CATQVLTQPQHF
V gene: TRBV10-3; J gene: TRBJ1-3; D gene: NA; CDR3 protein: CAIRATDYGNTIYF
V gene: TRBV9; J gene: TRBJ2-3; D gene: NA; CDR3 protein: CASSVGLGPTDTQYF
V gene: TRBV28; J gene: TRBJ1-2; D gene: NA; CDR3 protein: CASTPPSPAQGYTF
V gene: TRBV2; J gene: TRBJ2-7; D gene: TRBD1; CDR3 protein: CASRQGQGTYEQYF
V gene: TRBV5-6; J gene: TRBJ2-7; D gene: TRBD1; CDR3 protein: CASSPTGDSYEQYF
V gene: TRBV7-2; J gene: TRBJ2-3; D gene: NA; CDR3 protein: CASSSRRAPTDTQYF
V gene: TRBV5-1; J gene: TRBJ2-1; D gene: NA; CDR3 protein: CASSVYFSYNEQFF
V gene: TRBV4-3; J gene: TRBJ2-1; D gene: TRBD2; CDR3 protein: CASSQDGDYSYNEQFF
V gene: TRBV11-1; J gene: TRBJ2-1; D gene: TRBD2; CDR3 protein: CASSPRLAALYNEQFF
V gene: TRBV5-1; J gene: TRBJ1-4; D gene: TRBD1; CDR3 protein: CATSTGTGGEKLFF
V gene: TRBV28; J gene: TRBJ1-5; D gene: NA; CDR3 protein: CASISGVGKNQPQHF
V gene: TRBV6-5; J gene: TRBJ2-1; D gene: NA; CDR3 protein: CASSPSRRYNEQFF
V gene: TRBV9; J gene: TRBJ2-3; D gene: TRBD2; CDR3 protein: CASSAGLAGVGGGTDTQYF
V gene: TRBV30; J gene: TRBJ1-4; D gene: NA; CDR3 protein: CAWAPTIGVGLFF
V gene: TRBV28; J gene: TRBJ2-3; D gene: NA; CDR3 protein: CASSRSGTTDTQYF
V gene: TRBV7-9; J gene: TRBJ2-7; D gene: NA; CDR3 protein: CASRPDGNYEQYF
V gene: TRBV4-1; J gene: TRBJ2-1; D gene: TRBD2; CDR3 protein: CASSLRTSGRGGYNEQFF
V gene: TRBV5-8; J gene: TRBJ2-7; D gene: NA; CDR3 protein: CASSPTMDRDYEQYF
V gene: TRBV28; J gene: TRBJ2-5; D gene: NA; CDR3 protein: CASSSDYGETQYF
V gene: TRBV6-6; J gene: TRBJ1-1; D gene: NA; CDR3 protein: CASSLGGLDTEAFF